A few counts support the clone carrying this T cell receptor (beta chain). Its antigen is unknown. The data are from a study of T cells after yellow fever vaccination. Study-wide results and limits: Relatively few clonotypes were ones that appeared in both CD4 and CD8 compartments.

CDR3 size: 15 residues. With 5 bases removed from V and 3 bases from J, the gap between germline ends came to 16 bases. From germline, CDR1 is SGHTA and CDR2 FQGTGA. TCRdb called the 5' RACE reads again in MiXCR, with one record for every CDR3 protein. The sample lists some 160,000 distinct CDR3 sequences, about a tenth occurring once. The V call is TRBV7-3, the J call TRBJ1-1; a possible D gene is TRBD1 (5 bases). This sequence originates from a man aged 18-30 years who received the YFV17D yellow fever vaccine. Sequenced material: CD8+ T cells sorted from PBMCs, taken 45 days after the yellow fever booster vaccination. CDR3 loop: CASSRDGGGYTEAFF. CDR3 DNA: TGTGCCAGCAGCAGGGACGGCGGGGGGTACACTGAAGCTTTCTTT.